Following are 27 T cell receptor beta chains from one sample sequenced in a study of blood T cell repertoires in COVID-19. Repertoires were generated with immunoSEQ multiplex PCR, while TCRdb's copy carries only in-frame clones and drops some. The repertoire holds some 250,000 clones, with over 75% as singletons. Sequencing used PBMCs or T cells enriched from blood (not recorded which). Receptors originate from a woman aged 50 to 65 who had recovered from COVID-19.

This chain joins TRBV28 and TRBJ2-1, with 10 positions matching TRBD2. The V segment lost 2 bases and the J segment 2 bases; nucleotides outside the gene matches: 3. CDR1 and CDR2 from the germline V gene are MDHEN and SYDVKM. The CDR3 has 16 residues. Here the CDR3 reads CASSLGLAATYNEQFF. In DNA form, the CDR3 reads TGTGCCAGCAGTTTAGGACTAGCGGCTACCTACAATGAGCAGTTCTTC.

This chain joins TRBV12-3 or TRBV12-4 and TRBJ1-2, with a tentative D call TRBD1 (5 bases). V lost 6 bases and J 0 bases, leaving 8 bases between the germline ends. The CDR3 is made up of 13 amino acids. CDR3 amino acids: CASRSTANYGYTF. In DNA form, the CDR3 reads TGTGCCAGCAGATCGACAGCTAACTATGGCTACACCTTC.

This chain joins TRBV19 and TRBJ1-1; 7 nucleotides line up with TRBD1. This CDR3 contains 16 residues. Germline values: CDR1 LNHDA, CDR2 SQIVND (reference sequence). V lost 4 bases and J lost 5; bases outside the gene matches: 13. The CDR3 DNA sequence: TGTGCCAGTAGTAAACGGACAGGCTGGGGGGTAACTGAAGCTTTCTTT. Encoded protein: CASSKRTGWGVTEAFF.

This rearrangement joins TRBV9 to TRBJ2-1; TRBD2 is a possible D gene (6 bases). The CDR3 sequence is 16 residues long. Trimming pared 4 bases from V and 1 base from J, leaving 15 bases between. The germline V gene has CDR1 SGDLS and CDR2 YYNGEE. DNA of the CDR3: TGTGCCAGCAGCAAGAGGGACTTCCCTTCCTACAATGAGCAGTTCTTC. Its protein is CASSKRDFPSYNEQFF.

This chain links TRBV3-1 (or the pseudogene TRBV3-2) with TRBJ2-7, with D possibly matching TRBD2 (6 bases). Deletions cut 3 bases from V and 6 bases from J, with 6 bases between. Germline V CDR1 and CDR2: LGHDT, YNNKEL (reference sequence). The CDR3 has 11 residues. The chain's CDR3 is CASSQRGEQYF. For the CDR3, the DNA is TGTGCCAGCAGCCAGCGGGGCGAGCAGTACTTC.

The rearrangement joins TRBV2 to TRBJ2-7; 8 bases are shared with TRBD1. The V segment lost 4 bases and the J segment 3 bases; nucleotides outside the gene matches: 5. The germline CDR1 and CDR2 sequences are SNHLY and FYNNEI. The CDR3 length is 14 residues. The CDR3 reads CASSVTGENYEQYF. The CDR3 DNA sequence: TGTGCCAGCAGTGTGACAGGGGAAAACTACGAGCAGTACTTC.

This sequence joins TRBV28 and TRBJ2-1; perhaps TRBD2 as D (6 bases). The CDR3 has 14 residues. Germline-derived CDR1 and CDR2 are MDHEN and SYDVKM. V lost 8 bases to trimming and J lost 4 bases, with 15 bases between them. CDR3 loop: CASGLAVIYNEQFF. CDR3 DNA sequence: TGTGCCAGCGGATTAGCGGTAATTTACAATGAGCAGTTCTTC.

The chain has TRBV10-3 and TRBJ1-2, with a possible D match to TRBD1 (6 bases). CDR1 ENHRY and CDR2 SYGVKD come from the germline V gene. V was cut by 3 bases and J by 6 bases, with 11 bases left in between. The CDR3 sequence is 13 residues long. CDR3 bases: TGTGCCATCAGTGAATGGTCAGGGGATGGCTACACCTTC. The encoded protein is CAISEWSGDGYTF.

The chain links TRBV5-1 to TRBJ1-2; 7 bases line up with TRBD1. Trimming cost V 4 bases and J 7 bases; bases outside gene matches: 10. In germline, CDR1 is SGHRS, CDR2 YFSETQ. The CDR3 runs 14 residues. In DNA form, the CDR3 reads TGCGCCAGCAGCCCCGGACAGGCTGAGGGTGGCTACACCTTC. Amino acid sequence: CASSPGQAEGGYTF.

This clone is deemed medium-sized. This chain joins TRBV15 and TRBJ1-2; tentatively, D is TRBD1 (6 bases). V dropped 3 bases and J dropped 3 bases, with 17 bases sitting between them. Per the germline V gene, CDR1 is LNHNV and CDR2 is YYDKDF (reference sequence). This CDR3 is built from 16 residues. In DNA, the CDR3 is TGTGCCACCAGCAGGGTGGGACAAACAACCTACTATGGCTACACCTTC. This gives the protein CATSRVGQTTYYGYTF. The full variable domain, with the rest looked up from reference TRBV15 and TRBJ1-2, is DAMVIQNPRYQVTQFGKPVTLSCSQTLNHNVMYWYQQKSSQAPKLLFHYYDKDFNNEADTPDNFQSRRPNTSFCFLDIRSPGLGDTAMYLCATSRVGQTTYYGYTFGSGTRLTVV.

CDR3 bases: TGTGCCAGTAGTGATCGATCCGACTTGCGCCAGCCCCAGCATTTT. This translates into CASSDRSDLRQPQHF. J is TRBJ1-5 and V is TRBV19; D unresolved. This CDR3 contains 15 residues. Germline CDR1 and CDR2: LNHDA and SQIVND (reference sequence). Trimming took 5 bases from V and 7 from J, leaving 18 bases between them. The variable domain in full, with the rest retrieved from reference TRBV19 and TRBJ1-5, is DGGITQSPKYLFRKEGQNVTLSCEQNLNHDAMYWYRQDPGQGLRLIYYSQIVNDFQKGDIAEGYSVSREKKESFPLTVTSAQKNPTAFYLCASSDRSDLRQPQHFGDGTRLSIL.

J is TRBJ2-7 and V is TRBV28, with 10 bases fitting TRBD2. Unmatched junction bases numbered 10, after V lost 6 bases and J lost 2 bases. This CDR3 is 16 amino acids long. Per germline, CDR1 MDHEN and CDR2 SYDVKM. The CDR3 reads CASRLAGTSHTYEQYF. In DNA form, the CDR3 reads TGTGCCAGCAGACTAGCGGGGACTAGCCATACCTACGAGCAGTACTTC.

V is TRBV28 and J is TRBJ1-2; no clear D. Per germline, CDR1 MDHEN and CDR2 SYDVKM. This CDR3 has 19 amino acids. V was shortened by 3 bases and J by 0 bases, with 23 bases between the two germline ends. The CDR3 sequence: CASSFAPPPLGEPNYGYTF. The CDR3 DNA reads TGTGCCAGCAGTTTCGCACCCCCACCCCTCGGAGAGCCTAACTATGGCTACACCTTC.

This clone was counted at least ten times. This chain links TRBV3-1 (or the pseudogene TRBV3-2) with TRBJ2-1, with unresolved D. The CDR3 contains 12 residues. Germline-derived CDR1 and CDR2 are LGHDT and YNNKEL (reference sequence). Trimming removed 1 base from V and 6 bases from J, with 4 bases in between. In nucleotides, the CDR3 is TGTGCCAGCAGCCAAGGTAGCAATGAGCAGTTCTTC. It translates to CASSQGSNEQFF.

This chain joins TRBV6-5 and TRBJ1-5; D is unresolved. V lost 2 bases, J lost 2 bases, and 7 bases lay in between. This CDR3 is 14 amino acids long. CDR1 is MNHEY, CDR2 SVGAGI, per germline. DNA of the CDR3: TGTGCCAGCAGTTACATAGCGGGCAATCAGCCCCAGCATTTT. Its translation: CASSYIAGNQPQHF.

V is TRBV27 and J is TRBJ1-1; tentatively, D is TRBD1 (5 bases). The V and J ends lost 5 bases and 3 bases respectively, with 19 bases between them. CDR3 length: 16 residues. Germline CDR1 is MNHEY and CDR2 is SMNVEV (reference sequence). This CDR3 reads CASSQTSGIWYTEAFF. The CDR3, as DNA: TGTGCCAGCAGTCAAACGTCAGGGATCTGGTACACTGAAGCTTTCTTT.

In regard to this clone: The same CDR3 is also encoded by other DNA sequences in this sample. This chain links TRBV15 with TRBJ2-5, with TRBD1 matching over 10 bases. The ends lost 2 bases at V and 5 bases at J; junction bases unmatched: 5. CDR1 LNHNV and CDR2 YYDKDF come from the germline V gene (reference sequence). CDR3 length: 15 residues. Written as DNA, the CDR3 is TGTGCCACCAGCAGACGGGACAGGGGATCGGAGACCCAGTACTTC. Translating gives CATSRRDRGSETQYF.

V and J are TRBV21-1 and TRBJ2-7; the D call in the table, TRBD2, was not verified against the DNA. TRBV21-1 is noted as a pseudogene. The CDR3 is 13 amino acids. Here the CDR3 DNA reads TGTGCCAGCAGCAAAGGTGCGGATCACGAGCAGTACTTC. Its protein is CASSKGADHEQYF.

This clone appeared many times. The chain has TRBV2 and TRBJ2-2; D is undetermined. Trimming pared 8 bases from V and 0 bases from J, leaving 10 bases between. The CDR3 covers 14 residues. Germline CDR1 SNHLY, CDR2 FYNNEI. The CDR3 protein is CASSYLANTGELFF. CDR3 DNA: TGTGCCAGCTCGTACCTAGCGAACACCGGGGAGCTGTTTTTT. Together with reference TRBV2 and TRBJ2-2, the CDR3 gives the full variable domain: EPEVTQTPSHQVTQMGQEVILRCVPISNHLYFYWYRQILGQKVEFLVSFYNNEISEKSEIFDDQFSVERPDGSNFTLKIRSTKLEDSAMYFCASSYLANTGELFFGEGSRLTVL.

The chain joins TRBV3-1 (or the pseudogene TRBV3-2) to TRBJ1-1; 7 bases agree with TRBD1. CDR1 and CDR2 (germline): LGHDT, YNNKEL (reference sequence). The CDR3 runs 13 residues. V lost 4 bases and J lost 4; bases outside the gene matches: 3. Here the CDR3 reads CASSRQGGTEAFF. CDR3 nucleotides: TGTGCCAGCAGCCGACAGGGTGGCACTGAAGCTTTCTTT.

The V and J genes are TRBV27 and TRBJ1-1, with no clear D. The V end lost 5 bases, the J end lost 3 bases, and 13 bases lay between the germline ends. CDR1 and CDR2 from the germline V gene are MNHEY and SMNVEV (reference sequence). The CDR3 spans 14 residues. The CDR3 nucleotides read TGTGCCAGCAGTAGTAGTGACGGGGACACTGAAGCTTTCTTT. This sequence encodes CASSSSDGDTEAFF.

This clone was seen just once. V usage is TRBV12-3 or TRBV12-4 and J usage is TRBJ2-3; maybe TRBD1 (5 bases). Trimming removed 8 bases from V and 3 bases from J, with 9 bases in between. The CDR3 length is 12 residues. The CDR3 protein is CASASGTDTQYF. In DNA form, the CDR3 reads TGTGCCAGCGCATCAGGGACAGATACGCAGTATTTT.

The V gene is TRBV7-2, the J gene TRBJ1-5, with TRBD1 matching 7 bases. The CDR3 is made up of 17 amino acids. CDR1 is SGHTA and CDR2 is FQGNSA in the germline V gene. V lost 1 base, J lost 6 bases, and 12 bases stayed unmatched. The CDR3 loop reads CASSLVAGTVGVQPQHF. The CDR3 DNA reads TGTGCCAGCAGCTTAGTAGCCGGGACAGTGGGGGTTCAGCCCCAGCATTTT.

The chain combines TRBV25-1 with TRBJ1-2; TRBD1 matches 10 bases. Germline lookup yields CDR1 MGHDK and CDR2 SYGVNS. This CDR3 has 16 residues. The trim removed 2 bases at V and 5 bases at J, leaving 8 bases unmatched. This CDR3 is CASSEGSGTGVYGYTF. The CDR3 nucleotides are TGTGCCAGCAGTGAAGGTTCCGGGACAGGGGTTTATGGCTACACCTTC.

With respect to this clone: Other DNA sequences within the sample encode an identical CDR3. V usage is TRBV19 and J usage is TRBJ1-2; 7 bases are a match to TRBD1. Germline CDR1 reads LNHDA; CDR2 reads SQIVND (reference sequence). This CDR3 has 13 amino acids. Unmatched junction bases numbered 5, after V lost 6 bases and J lost 4 bases. The CDR3 DNA reads as TGTGCCAGTAGCAGACAGGGAGGCTATGGCTACACCTTC. It specifies CASSRQGGYGYTF.

CDR3 region: CSVDNLVSTDTQYF. CDR3 in DNA: TGCAGCGTTGACAACTTGGTTAGCACAGATACGCAGTATTTT. This rearrangement joins TRBV29-1 to TRBJ2-3, with D hard to call. Trimming left V 3 bases short and J 0 bases short, with 10 bases between. Germline V gene lookup returns CDR1 SQVTM and CDR2 ANQGSEA. The CDR3 is 14 residues long.

The chain combines TRBV6-6 with TRBJ1-5, with TRBD1 matching 7 bases. The CDR3 loop spans 15 amino acids. CDR1 is MNHNY, CDR2 SVGAGI, per germline (reference sequence). Germline trimming cut 6 bases from V and 4 bases from J; bases unmatched to any gene: 9. The CDR3 sequence: CASSYQGDSNQPQHF. CDR3 sequence (DNA): TGTGCCAGCAGCTACCAGGGGGACAGTAATCAGCCCCAGCATTTT.